A selection of T cell receptor beta chains follows, all from one sample in a study of blood T cell repertoires in COVID-19. TCRdb's copy holds only in-frame clones and misses some; the assay was immunoSEQ multiplex PCR. The sample records around 260,000 clones, 70% to 90% being singletons. The source material was peripheral blood. The receptor source for this set is a man younger than 35 with active or convalescent COVID-19. Both conserved end residues are part of each CDR3. D genes are given only for firm matches. Size tells how often a clone was seen (once, few, many) or the class of an expanded clone, and some rows leave it out.

J: TRBJ2-6; V: TRBV24-1; D: -; size: -; DNA: TGTGCCAACTTGGAGGGGGCGGGCAATTTCAACGTCCTGACTTTC; CDR3: CANLEGAGNFNVLTF
J: TRBJ2-3; V: TRBV2; D: -; size: -; DNA: TGTGCCAGCAGTGATCAGGGTTCAGATACGCAGTATTTT; CDR3: CASSDQGSDTQYF
J: TRBJ2-5; V: TRBV24-1; D: TRBD2; size: -; DNA: TGTGCCACCAGTGGTCCGGGAAGCGGGATGCGGGTGGAGACCCAGTACTTC; CDR3: CATSGPGSGMRVETQYF
J: TRBJ2-7; V: TRBV5-1; D: -; size: -; DNA: TGCGCCAGCAGCCCGGCAGGTTACGAGCAGTACTTC; CDR3: CASSPAGYEQYF
J: TRBJ1-1; V: TRBV28; D: -; size: -; DNA: TGTGCCACCCGAGGAGGCGCGCTGAACACTGAAGCTTTCTTT; CDR3: CATRGGALNTEAFF
J: TRBJ2-1; V: TRBV10-1; D: -; size: -; DNA: TGCGCCAGCAGGTCGGGGGTGGGCAACGAGCAGTTCTTC; CDR3: CASRSGVGNEQFF
J: TRBJ1-5; V: TRBV12-3/TRBV12-4; D: -; size: -; DNA: TGTGCCAGCAGCAACTCGGGGCCCCAGCATTTT; CDR3: CASSNSGPQHF
J: TRBJ2-1; V: TRBV11-3; D: TRBD2; size: -; DNA: TGTGCCAGCAGCCCGACTAGCGGGAGGACCAATGAGCAGTTCTTC; CDR3: CASSPTSGRTNEQFF
J: TRBJ2-7; V: TRBV5-1; D: -; size: -; DNA: TGCGCCAGCAGCTTAACTATAGGTGACTACGAGCAGTACTTC; CDR3: CASSLTIGDYEQYF
J: TRBJ1-1; V: TRBV6-5; D: -; size: -; DNA: TGTGCCAGCACCCTAGTACCGGGAGGAAACACTGAAGCTTTCTTT; CDR3: CASTLVPGGNTEAFF
J: TRBJ2-3; V: TRBV7-2; D: TRBD2; size: -; DNA: TGTGCCAGCAGCAGCTGGACTAGCGGGAGTTGGGGAGATACGCAGTATTTT; CDR3: CASSSWTSGSWGDTQYF
J: TRBJ2-1; V: TRBV3-1/TRBV3-2; D: TRBD2; size: -; DNA: TGTGCCAGCAGCAGTAGCGGGGGCACCTACAATGAGCAGTTCTTC; CDR3: CASSSSGGTYNEQFF
J: TRBJ2-7; V: TRBV28; D: TRBD1; size: -; DNA: TGTGCCAGTGCCGGGACAGGGACCTACGAGCAGTACTTC; CDR3: CASAGTGTYEQYF
J: TRBJ1-4; V: TRBV5-5; D: -; size: -; DNA: TGTGCCAGCTCCTATTTGGGGGGAGTTAATGAAAAACTGTTTTTT; CDR3: CASSYLGGVNEKLFF
J: TRBJ2-1; V: TRBV29-1; D: TRBD1; size: -; DNA: TGCAGCGCCCAGGGACAGGTATACAATGAGCAGTTCTTC; CDR3: CSAQGQVYNEQFF
J: TRBJ1-1; V: TRBV28; D: -; size: -; DNA: TGTGCCAGCAGTTTCGGTCTTGGAGTTGCGAACACTGAAGCTTTCTTT; CDR3: CASSFGLGVANTEAFF
J: TRBJ1-1; V: TRBV5-1; D: TRBD1; size: -; DNA: TGCGCCAGCAGCTTAACCGGGACAGGGGACACTGAAGCTTTCTTT; CDR3: CASSLTGTGDTEAFF
J: TRBJ1-2; V: TRBV2; D: TRBD1; size: -; DNA: TGTGCCAGCAGCGGGACAGGGGAAGGCGGCTACACCTTC; CDR3: CASSGTGEGGYTF
J: TRBJ2-7; V: TRBV5-6; D: -; size: -; DNA: TGTGCCAGCAGCCCCGGGACACCCTACGAGCAGTACTTC; CDR3: CASSPGTPYEQYF
J: TRBJ2-7; V: TRBV5-8; D: -; size: -; DNA: TGTGCCAGCAGCTTGGTACTAGGACGAAGCTCCTACGAGCAGTACTTC; CDR3: CASSLVLGRSSYEQYF
J: TRBJ2-2; V: TRBV30; D: -; size: -; DNA: TGTGCCTGGAGTCGGAACTTACAGGGCGGGGAGCTGTTTTTT; CDR3: CAWSRNLQGGELFF
J: TRBJ2-7; V: TRBV6-6; D: TRBD1; size: -; DNA: TGTGCCAGCAGTTACACAAAACAGGGGCCCCACGAGCAGTACTTC; CDR3: CASSYTKQGPHEQYF
J: TRBJ1-5; V: TRBV6-6; D: -; size: -; DNA: TGTGCCAGCTTCAATAGCAATCAGCCCCAGCATTTT; CDR3: CASFNSNQPQHF
J: TRBJ1-4; V: TRBV6-5; D: -; size: few; DNA: TGTGCCAGCAGTACGGGGGGAAGTAATGAAAAACTGTTTTTT; CDR3: CASSTGGSNEKLFF
J: TRBJ2-7; V: TRBV5-1; D: TRBD2; size: once; DNA: TGCGCCAGCAGCTTGAGGGCGGGAGGGTACGGCGAGCAGTACTTC; CDR3: CASSLRAGGYGEQYF
J: TRBJ2-3; V: TRBV7-2; D: -; size: -; DNA: TGTGCCAGCAGAAGGGGAACACTCACAGATACGCAGTATTTT; CDR3: CASRRGTLTDTQYF
J: TRBJ2-7; V: TRBV11-2; D: TRBD1; size: once; DNA: TGTGCCAGCAGCCCCCTCCCGGGACAGGGTCGAGGGTCCTACGAGCAGTACTTC; CDR3: CASSPLPGQGRGSYEQYF
J: TRBJ1-4; V: TRBV29-1; D: TRBD1; size: -; DNA: TGCAGCGTCCTGGGACAGCTAAATGAAAAACTGTTTTTT; CDR3: CSVLGQLNEKLFF
J: TRBJ2-3; V: TRBV25-1; D: TRBD2; size: -; DNA: TGTGCCAGCAGTGAATTTCTAGCGGGAGGAGATACGCAGTATTTT; CDR3: CASSEFLAGGDTQYF
J: TRBJ1-1; V: TRBV9; D: -; size: once; DNA: TGTGCCAGCAGCGCCCACCAGGCTTTGGGCGCTGAAGCTTTCTTT; CDR3: CASSAHQALGAEAFF
J: TRBJ1-1; V: TRBV7-9; D: TRBD1; size: few; DNA: TGTGCCAGCAGCCCCCCAGGGGGACTTGGAGCTTTCTTT; CDR3: CASSPPGGLGAFF
J: TRBJ2-3; V: TRBV18; D: TRBD2; size: -; DNA: TGTGCCAGCTCACCCACGCAAGCGGGAGGGGGAGATACGCAGTATTTT; CDR3: CASSPTQAGGGDTQYF
J: TRBJ2-3; V: TRBV6-4; D: TRBD2; size: -; DNA: TGTGCCAGCAGTGACGAAGCGGGAGGCACAGATACGCAGTATTTT; CDR3: CASSDEAGGTDTQYF
J: TRBJ1-1; V: TRBV5-1; D: TRBD1; size: -; DNA: TGCGCCAGCAGCTTCGACAGGGCGAACACTGAAGCTTTCTTT; CDR3: CASSFDRANTEAFF
J: TRBJ2-7; V: TRBV20-1; D: -; size: -; DNA: TGCAGTGCGCGATACTTCGACGAGCAGTACTTC; CDR3: CSARYFDEQYF
J: TRBJ2-1; V: TRBV2; D: -; size: -; DNA: TGTGCCAGCTCCGGGGAGTACAATGAGCAGTTCTTC; CDR3: CASSGEYNEQFF
J: TRBJ2-1; V: TRBV24-1; D: -; size: -; DNA: TGTGCCACCAGTGATTTGAGTCAGGCCCACAATGAGCAGTTCTTC; CDR3: CATSDLSQAHNEQFF
J: TRBJ2-3; V: TRBV9; D: TRBD2; size: -; DNA: TGTGCCAGCAGCGTAAGGGGACTAGGGGCAGATACGCAGTATTTT; CDR3: CASSVRGLGADTQYF
J: TRBJ1-1; V: TRBV4-1; D: -; size: once; DNA: TGCGCCAGCAACGCAGGGAAGATGAACACTGAAGCTTTCTTT; CDR3: CASNAGKMNTEAFF
J: TRBJ1-2; V: TRBV3-1/TRBV3-2; D: -; size: few; DNA: TGTGCCAGCACCCGACGTAGGACATATTATGGCTACACCTTC; CDR3: CASTRRRTYYGYTF
J: TRBJ1-5; V: TRBV15; D: TRBD1; size: -; DNA: TGTGCCACCAGCGGCCGGGACAGGGCGCGGGGGAGCAATCAGCCCCAGCATTTT; CDR3: CATSGRDRARGSNQPQHF
J: TRBJ2-7; V: TRBV28; D: TRBD1; size: -; DNA: TGTGCCAGCGGGACAGGTAGACCCTACGAGCAGTACTTC; CDR3: CASGTGRPYEQYF
J: TRBJ2-7; V: TRBV30; D: -; size: -; DNA: TGTGCCTGGAGTGTGGGTCGGGGCTACGAGCAGTACTTC; CDR3: CAWSVGRGYEQYF
J: TRBJ2-7; V: TRBV11-3; D: TRBD1; size: once; DNA: TGTGCCAGCAGCTTAGTCGGGACAGGACCTTACGAGCAGTACTTC; CDR3: CASSLVGTGPYEQYF
J: TRBJ2-2; V: TRBV5-6; D: -; size: -; DNA: TGTGCCAGCAGCTTGTACGGGGAGCTGTTTTTT; CDR3: CASSLYGELFF
J: TRBJ1-1; V: TRBV3-1/TRBV3-2; D: -; size: -; DNA: TGTGCCAGCAGCCAAGAACAGTTGAACACTGAAGCTTTCTTT; CDR3: CASSQEQLNTEAFF
J: TRBJ1-6; V: TRBV6-1; D: TRBD1; size: -; DNA: TGTGCCAGCAGTGACCGCGACAGGGATAATTCACCCCTCCACTTT; CDR3: CASSDRDRDNSPLHF
J: TRBJ2-5; V: TRBV19; D: TRBD2; size: -; DNA: TGTGCCAGTAGTCCTCGAGGTAGCGGGAGGCCGGAGGAGACCCAGTACTTC; CDR3: CASSPRGSGRPEETQYF
J: TRBJ2-7; V: TRBV5-8; D: TRBD1; size: -; DNA: TGTGCCAGCAGCTTGAACAGGGGGCGTTACGAGCAGTACTTC; CDR3: CASSLNRGRYEQYF
J: TRBJ1-2; V: TRBV4-1; D: -; size: -; DNA: TGCGCCAGCAGCCACCCCCCCCAGGGCGACTATGGCTACACCTTC; CDR3: CASSHPPQGDYGYTF
J: TRBJ2-1; V: TRBV24-1; D: -; size: -; DNA: TGTGCCACCAGTGAGAGGACAGAGAATCACAATGAGCAGTTCTTC; CDR3: CATSERTENHNEQFF